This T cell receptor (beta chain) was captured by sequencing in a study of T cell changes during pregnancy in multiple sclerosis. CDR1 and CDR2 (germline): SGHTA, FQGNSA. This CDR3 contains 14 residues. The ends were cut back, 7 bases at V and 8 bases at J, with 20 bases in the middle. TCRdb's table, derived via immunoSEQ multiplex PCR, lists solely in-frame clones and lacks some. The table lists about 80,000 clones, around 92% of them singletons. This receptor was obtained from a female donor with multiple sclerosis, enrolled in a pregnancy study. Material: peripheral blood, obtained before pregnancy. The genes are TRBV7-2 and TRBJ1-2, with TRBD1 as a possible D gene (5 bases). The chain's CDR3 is CASTTWLEGKGYTF. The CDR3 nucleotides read TGTGCCAGCACCACATGGTTGGAGGGGAAAGGCTACACCTTC.